The 25 T cell receptor beta chains below come from one sample, sequenced in a study of early T cells in non-severe SARS-CoV-2 infection. A single record per CDR3 protein comes from TCRdb applying MiXCR to the 5' RACE reads. The table includes tens of thousands of distinct CDR3 sequences, about 13% detected once. The starting material was whole blood, obtained at baseline. The receptors originated from an adult who was a healthcare worker with PCR-confirmed SARS-CoV-2 infection or an uninfected control (not recorded which).

The chain links TRBV6-5 to TRBJ1-6; D uncertain. V lost 4 bases and J lost 4, with 11 bases in between. Germline V CDR1 and CDR2: MNHEY, SVGAGI. The CDR3 spans 15 residues. In DNA, the CDR3 is TGTGCCAGCAGTTTCTACGGACGGTATAATTCACCCCTCCACTTT. The encoded protein is CASSFYGRYNSPLHF.

The chain uses TRBV6-2 or TRBV6-3 and TRBJ2-1, with D uncertain. The CDR3 has 16 residues. CDR1 is MNHEY and CDR2 is SVGEGT in the germline V gene. V was pared by 0 bases and J by 7 bases, with 16 bases between. As DNA, the CDR3 is TGTGCCAGCAGTTACTCGATTCAGGACCTGGGGAATGAGCAGTTCTTC. Translation: CASSYSIQDLGNEQFF.

This clonotype was counted ten times or more. This sequence joins TRBV25-1 and TRBJ2-3; perhaps TRBD1 as D (6 bases). Trimming took off 7 bases at V and 1 base at J, with 12 bases between the two ends. Looked up from germline, CDR1 is MGHDK and CDR2 is SYGVNS. There are 14 residues in the CDR3. The CDR3 DNA sequence: TGTGCCAGCATCCCGCCAGGGGGCACAGATACGCAGTATTTT. Protein: CASIPPGGTDTQYF.

This clonotype was seen many times. The V gene is TRBV7-9, the J gene TRBJ2-1; 7 bases are a match to TRBD2. CDR3 size: 17 residues. V was clipped by 3 bases and J by 1 base; unmatched bases: 9. Germline CDR1 SEHNR, CDR2 FQNEAQ (reference sequence). The chain's CDR3 is CASSFSIGRRSYNEQFF. The DNA for the CDR3 is TGTGCCAGCAGCTTCTCTATCGGGAGGAGGTCCTACAATGAGCAGTTCTTC.

The chain links TRBV28 to TRBJ2-3; 9 bases match TRBD2. CDR1 is MDHEN and CDR2 is SYDVKM in the germline V gene. V was clipped by 6 bases and J by 6 bases; unmatched bases: 13. The CDR3 covers 16 residues. The DNA of the CDR3 is TGTGCCAGCAGATTCGAAGCGGGGGGAAATAGGGATACGCAGTATTTT. It is translated as CASRFEAGGNRDTQYF.

CDR3 coding DNA: TGTGCCAGCAGTGATACAGCAGGGCAGCCCCAGCATTTT. It encodes CASSDTAGQPQHF. The V gene is TRBV2, the J gene TRBJ1-5; weak D call: TRBD1 (5 bases). V dropped 3 bases and J dropped 7 bases, with 10 bases sitting between them. The germline V gene has CDR1 SNHLY and CDR2 FYNNEI. This CDR3 is 13 amino acids long.

The chain joins TRBV7-2 to TRBJ2-1, with D possibly TRBD2 on 5 matching bases. The ends were cut back, 6 bases at V and 0 bases at J, with 15 bases in the middle. Germline values: CDR1 SGHTA, CDR2 FQGNSA. This CDR3 has 16 residues. The CDR3: CASSLQAESSYNEQFF. DNA of the CDR3: TGTGCCAGCAGTCTCCAAGCGGAAAGCTCCTACAATGAGCAGTTCTTC.

This clonotype was seen only a few times. The rearrangement uses TRBV5-1 and TRBJ1-2, with 7 bases aligning to TRBD1. The CDR3 has 15 residues. After removal of 4 bases from V and 4 bases from J, the junction contained 10 bases not matched to a gene. The germline V gene encodes CDR1 SGHRS and CDR2 YFSETQ. The DNA of the CDR3 is TGCGCCAGCAGCAAAGGAGGACAGGACCTCTATGGCTACACCTTC. Translated: CASSKGGQDLYGYTF.

This chain joins TRBV18 and TRBJ1-4; D not certain. CDR1 is KGHSH and CDR2 is LQKENI in the germline V gene. Trimming shortened V by 1 base and J by 0 bases, and 9 bases separated the two germline ends. The CDR3 has 16 residues. The CDR3 here is CASSPHPGATNEKLFF. CDR3 DNA: TGTGCCAGCTCACCACACCCCGGCGCAACTAATGAAAAACTGTTTTTT.

The V gene is TRBV5-1, the J gene TRBJ2-7; 7 nucleotides match TRBD1. Germline assignment: CDR1 SGHRS and CDR2 YFSETQ. The CDR3 extends over 14 amino acids. Trimming took 4 bases from V and 5 from J; bases not matched to a gene: 9. CDR3 loop: CASSPTGYGNEQYF. The CDR3 DNA follows: TGCGCCAGCAGCCCGACAGGGTATGGGAACGAGCAGTACTTC.

The V and J genes are TRBV18 and TRBJ2-5; D gene unclear. V dropped 1 base and J dropped 3 bases, with 12 bases sitting between them. This CDR3 spans 15 amino acids. Germline CDR1 reads KGHSH; CDR2 reads LQKENI. In DNA form, the CDR3 reads TGTGCCAGCTCACCACAGGGCCAGTTGAAAGAGACCCAGTACTTC. This gives the protein CASSPQGQLKETQYF.

This clonotype occurred a few times. The chain joins TRBV27 to TRBJ1-5; D is unresolved. The germline V gene has CDR1 MNHEY and CDR2 SMNVEV (reference sequence). The CDR3 has 14 residues. The V end lost 4 bases, the J end lost 4 bases, and 11 bases lay between the germline ends. The CDR3 sequence is CASSSTLGNQPQHF. The CDR3 DNA reads as TGTGCCAGCAGTTCCACCCTGGGAAATCAGCCCCAGCATTTT.

The rearrangement links TRBV5-1 to TRBJ1-6, with a possible D match to TRBD1 (5 bases). The CDR3 loop spans 13 amino acids. Trimming pared 6 bases from V and 9 bases from J, leaving 13 bases between. Germline V gene data show CDR1 as SGHRS and CDR2 as YFSETQ. In DNA, the CDR3 is TGCGCCAGCACCGCCGGGGGAAGTTCACCCCTCCACTTT. Translated: CASTAGGSSPLHF.

This clonotype came up a few times. V is TRBV20-1 and J is TRBJ2-3, with TRBD1 matching over 10 bases. Germline-derived CDR1 and CDR2 are DFQATT and SNEGSKA (reference sequence). The CDR3 length is 15 residues. Unmatched junction bases numbered 6, after V lost 1 base and J lost 5 bases. The DNA for the CDR3 is TGCAGTGCTAGAGCCGGGACAGGGGTTAGAGATACGCAGTATTTT. Its protein is CSARAGTGVRDTQYF.

There are many counts of this clonotype. This chain joins TRBV27 and TRBJ2-4; 12 positions match TRBD2. Germline lookup yields CDR1 MNHEY and CDR2 SMNVEV (reference sequence). The CDR3 sequence is 18 residues long. V lost 6 bases to trimming and J lost 0 bases; unmatched junction nucleotides: 9. This CDR3 is CASSSGLAGPLAKNIQYF. The CDR3 DNA reads as TGTGCCAGCAGCTCCGGACTAGCGGGGCCGTTAGCCAAAAACATTCAGTACTTC.

This clonotype showed up just a few times. The rearrangement uses TRBV28 and TRBJ1-1; D unresolved. The CDR3 runs to 14 residues. With 3 bases removed from V and 4 bases from J, the gap between germline ends came to 12 bases. The germline CDR1 and CDR2 sequences are MDHEN and SYDVKM. The CDR3 DNA reads TGTGCCAGCAGTTTTGGCGTTCTTCCCACTGAAGCTTTCTTT. Encoded protein: CASSFGVLPTEAFF.

The rearrangement joins TRBV5-1 to TRBJ2-5; possible D gene TRBD2, 5 bases. From germline, CDR1 is SGHRS and CDR2 YFSETQ. Trimming pared 0 bases from V and 2 bases from J, leaving 11 bases between. The CDR3 covers 15 residues. The CDR3 protein is CASSLVGVPQETQYF. For the CDR3, the DNA is TGCGCCAGCAGCTTGGTGGGAGTTCCACAAGAGACCCAGTACTTC.

This chain links TRBV7-9 with TRBJ2-3, with 11 bases matching TRBD2. This CDR3 is built from 16 residues. CDR1 and CDR2 (germline): SEHNR, FQNEAQ (reference sequence). Germline trimming cut 5 bases from V and 5 bases from J; bases unmatched to any gene: 9. The CDR3 DNA sequence: TGTGCCAGCAGCCGAGAGGGACTAGCGGTGATAGATACGCAGTATTTT. Translating it yields CASSREGLAVIDTQYF.

V and J are TRBV11-1 and TRBJ2-7; no reliable D call. Per germline, CDR1 SGHAT and CDR2 FQDESV (reference sequence). This CDR3 is 14 amino acids long. The V end lost 1 base, the J end lost 4 bases, and 11 bases lay between the germline ends. The CDR3 DNA sequence: TGTGCCAGCAGCTTAGAGGGAATCTGGTACGAGCAGTACTTC. The encoded protein is CASSLEGIWYEQYF.

This clonotype has just a few counts. The rearrangement joins TRBV29-1 to TRBJ1-2; D unclear. Germline V CDR1 and CDR2: SQVTM, ANQGSEA. V was cut by 3 bases and J by 2 bases, with 7 bases left in between. This CDR3 region has 12 residues. The CDR3 reads CSVDGVNYGYTF. The CDR3 nucleotides are TGCAGCGTTGATGGGGTGAACTATGGCTACACCTTC.

The genes are TRBV7-6 and TRBJ2-3; no firm D call. The V gene lost 3 bases and the J gene lost 6 bases, with 4 bases spanning the gap. Germline-derived CDR1 and CDR2 are SGHVS and FNYEAQ. The CDR3 totals 11 residues. CDR3 loop: CASSFLDTQYF. In nucleotides, the CDR3 is TGTGCCAGCAGCTTCCTGGATACGCAGTATTTT.

This clonotype counts as medium-sized. The V call is TRBV19, the J call TRBJ2-7, with D possibly TRBD2 on 6 matching bases. Trimming took off 10 bases at V and 5 bases at J, with 21 bases between the two ends. From germline, CDR1 is LNHDA and CDR2 SQIVND (reference sequence). The CDR3 loop spans 14 amino acids. DNA for the CDR3: TGTGCCACCCAACCCACCGGCGGGATTAACGAGCAGTACTTC. Amino acids: CATQPTGGINEQYF.

This clonotype was observed at least ten times. The chain employs TRBV6-6 and TRBJ1-5; D is undetermined. The CDR3 consists of 13 residues. Looked up from germline, CDR1 is MNHNY and CDR2 is SVGAGI (reference sequence). V lost 5 bases and J lost 1, with 6 bases in between. CDR3 nucleotides: TGTGCCAGCAGTGGGATGAGCAATCAGCCCCAGCATTTT. Translating gives CASSGMSNQPQHF.

The V and J genes are TRBV9 and TRBJ2-1; D remains unclear. The CDR3 loop spans 15 amino acids. Germline lookup yields CDR1 SGDLS and CDR2 YYNGEE. Trimming cost V 0 bases and J 2 bases, with 9 bases left between them. The CDR3 is CASSVGLTTYNEQFF. The CDR3 region has the DNA TGTGCCAGCAGCGTAGGCCTAACTACCTACAATGAGCAGTTCTTC.

This clonotype was observed many times. This sequence joins TRBV2 and TRBJ1-6; no reliable D call. Germline V CDR1 and CDR2: SNHLY, FYNNEI. The CDR3 runs 14 residues. Between the trimmed V and J ends, which lost 7 bases and 0 bases, there was a span of 7 bases. CDR3: CASIESSYNSPLHF. CDR3 in DNA: TGTGCCAGCATCGAAAGCTCCTATAATTCACCCCTCCACTTT.